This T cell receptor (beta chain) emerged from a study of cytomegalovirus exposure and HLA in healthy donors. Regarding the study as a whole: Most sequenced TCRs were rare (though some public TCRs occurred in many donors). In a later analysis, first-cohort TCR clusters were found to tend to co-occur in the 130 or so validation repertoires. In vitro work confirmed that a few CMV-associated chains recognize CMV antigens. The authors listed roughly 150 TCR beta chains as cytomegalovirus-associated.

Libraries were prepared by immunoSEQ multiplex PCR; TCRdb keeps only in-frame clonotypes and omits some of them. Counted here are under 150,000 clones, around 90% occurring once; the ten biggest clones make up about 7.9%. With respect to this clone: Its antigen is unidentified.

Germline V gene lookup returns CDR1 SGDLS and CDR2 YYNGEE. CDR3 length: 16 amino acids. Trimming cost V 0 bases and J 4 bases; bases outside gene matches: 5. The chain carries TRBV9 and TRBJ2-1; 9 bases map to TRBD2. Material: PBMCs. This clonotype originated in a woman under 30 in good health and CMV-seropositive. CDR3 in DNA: TGTGCCAGCAGCGTAGGAGGCACTAGCGGGTACAATGAGCAGTTCTTC. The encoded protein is CASSVGGTSGYNEQFF. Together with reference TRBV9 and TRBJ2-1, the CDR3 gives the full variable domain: DSGVTQTPKHLITATGQRVTLRCSPRSGDLSVYWYQQSLDQGLQFLIQYYNGEERAKGNILERFSAQQFPDLHSELNLSSLELGDSALYFCASSVGGTSGYNEQFFGPGTRLTVL.